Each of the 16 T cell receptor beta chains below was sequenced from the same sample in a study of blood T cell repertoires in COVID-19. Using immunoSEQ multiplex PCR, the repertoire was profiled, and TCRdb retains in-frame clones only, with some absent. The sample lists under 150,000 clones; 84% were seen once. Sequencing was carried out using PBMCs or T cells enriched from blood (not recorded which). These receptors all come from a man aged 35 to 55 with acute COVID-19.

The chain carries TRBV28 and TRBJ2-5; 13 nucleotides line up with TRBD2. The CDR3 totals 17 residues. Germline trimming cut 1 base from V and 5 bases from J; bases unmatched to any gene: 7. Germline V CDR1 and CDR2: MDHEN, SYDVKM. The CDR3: CASSLSTSGGALETQYF. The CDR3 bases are TGTGCCAGCAGTTTATCTACTAGCGGGGGGGCATTGGAGACCCAGTACTTC.

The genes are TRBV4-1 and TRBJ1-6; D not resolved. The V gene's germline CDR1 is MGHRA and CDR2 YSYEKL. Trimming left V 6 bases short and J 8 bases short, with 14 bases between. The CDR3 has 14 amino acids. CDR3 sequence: CASRQNPFDSPLHF. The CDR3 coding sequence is TGCGCCAGCAGACAAAATCCGTTTGATTCACCCCTCCACTTT.

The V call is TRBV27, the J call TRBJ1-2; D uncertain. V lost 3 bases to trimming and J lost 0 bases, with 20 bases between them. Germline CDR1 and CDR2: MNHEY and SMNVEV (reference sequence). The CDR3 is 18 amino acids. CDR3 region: CASSFPPHGDLANYGYTF. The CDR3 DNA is TGTGCCAGCAGTTTTCCGCCTCACGGGGATTTGGCTAACTATGGCTACACCTTC.

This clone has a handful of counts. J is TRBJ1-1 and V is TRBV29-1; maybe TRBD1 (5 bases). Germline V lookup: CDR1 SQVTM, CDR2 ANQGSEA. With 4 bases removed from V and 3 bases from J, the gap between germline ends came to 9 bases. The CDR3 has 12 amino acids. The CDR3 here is CSVGEGYTEAFF. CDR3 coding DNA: TGCAGCGTTGGGGAGGGGTACACTGAAGCTTTCTTT.

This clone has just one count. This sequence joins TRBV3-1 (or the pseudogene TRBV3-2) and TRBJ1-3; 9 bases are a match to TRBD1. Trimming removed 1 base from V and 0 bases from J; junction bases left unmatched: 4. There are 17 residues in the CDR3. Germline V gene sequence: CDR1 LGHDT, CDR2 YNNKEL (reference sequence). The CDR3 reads CASSQGDRGFSGNTIYF. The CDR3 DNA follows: TGTGCCAGCAGCCAAGGTGACAGGGGGTTCTCTGGAAACACCATATATTTT.

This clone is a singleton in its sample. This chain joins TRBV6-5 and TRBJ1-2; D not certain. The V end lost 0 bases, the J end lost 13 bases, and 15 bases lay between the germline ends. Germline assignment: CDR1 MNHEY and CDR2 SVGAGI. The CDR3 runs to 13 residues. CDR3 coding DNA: TGTGCCAGCAGTTACTCCCCGCAGGATCGTCGCACCTTC. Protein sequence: CASSYSPQDRRTF.

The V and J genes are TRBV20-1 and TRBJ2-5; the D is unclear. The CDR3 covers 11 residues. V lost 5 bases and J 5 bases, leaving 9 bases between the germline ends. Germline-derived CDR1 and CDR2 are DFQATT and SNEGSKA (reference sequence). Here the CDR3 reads CSADGLETQYF. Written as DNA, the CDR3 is TGCAGTGCTGACGGGTTGGAGACCCAGTACTTC.

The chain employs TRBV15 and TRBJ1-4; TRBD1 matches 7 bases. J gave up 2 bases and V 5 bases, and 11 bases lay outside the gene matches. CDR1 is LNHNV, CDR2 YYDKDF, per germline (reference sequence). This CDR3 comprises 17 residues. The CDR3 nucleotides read TGTGCCACCAGCTCCCTTTTAGGGGGCGAGACTAATGAAAAACTGTTTTTT. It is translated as CATSSLLGGETNEKLFF.

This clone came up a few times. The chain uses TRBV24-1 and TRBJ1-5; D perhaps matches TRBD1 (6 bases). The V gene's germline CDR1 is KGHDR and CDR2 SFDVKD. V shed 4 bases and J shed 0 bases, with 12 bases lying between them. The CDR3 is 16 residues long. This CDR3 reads CATSESGQYSNQPQHF. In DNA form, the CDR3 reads TGTGCCACCAGTGAATCCGGACAGTATAGCAATCAGCCCCAGCATTTT.

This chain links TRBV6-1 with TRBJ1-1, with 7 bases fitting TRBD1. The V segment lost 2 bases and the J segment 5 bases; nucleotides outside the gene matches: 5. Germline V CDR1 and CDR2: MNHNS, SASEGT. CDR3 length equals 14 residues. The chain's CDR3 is CASSEPGRGTEAFF. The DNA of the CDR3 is TGTGCCAGCAGTGAACCAGGCAGGGGGACTGAAGCTTTCTTT.

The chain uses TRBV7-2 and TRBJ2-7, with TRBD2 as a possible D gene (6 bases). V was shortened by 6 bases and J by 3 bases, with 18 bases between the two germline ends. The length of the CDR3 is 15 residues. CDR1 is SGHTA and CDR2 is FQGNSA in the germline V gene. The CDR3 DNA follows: TGTGCCAGCAGGGGCCCGGACGGAGGGTTCTACGAGCAGTACTTC. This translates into CASRGPDGGFYEQYF.

CDR3 nucleotides: TGTGCCAGCTCACCTGTACTGACAGGGGGCGACTATGGCTACACCTTC. This encodes CASSPVLTGGDYGYTF. This chain joins TRBV18 and TRBJ1-2; 10 bases line up with TRBD1. The CDR3 runs to 16 residues. Germline CDR1 and CDR2: KGHSH and LQKENI. V dropped 3 bases and J dropped 3; count of bases not matched to a gene: 7. The variable domain in full, completed from reference TRBV18 and TRBJ1-2, reads NAGVMQNPRHLVRRRGQEARLRCSPMKGHSHVYWYRQLPEEGLKFMVYLQKENIIDESGMPKERFSAEFPKEGPSILRIQQVVRGDSAAYFCASSPVLTGGDYGYTFGSGTRLTVV.

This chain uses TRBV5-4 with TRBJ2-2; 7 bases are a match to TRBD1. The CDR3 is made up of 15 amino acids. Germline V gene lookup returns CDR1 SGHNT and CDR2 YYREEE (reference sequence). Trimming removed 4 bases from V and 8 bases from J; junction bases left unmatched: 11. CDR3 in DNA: TGTGCCAGCAGCCAACCGGGACAGACTACTGGGGAGCTGTTTTTT. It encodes CASSQPGQTTGELFF.

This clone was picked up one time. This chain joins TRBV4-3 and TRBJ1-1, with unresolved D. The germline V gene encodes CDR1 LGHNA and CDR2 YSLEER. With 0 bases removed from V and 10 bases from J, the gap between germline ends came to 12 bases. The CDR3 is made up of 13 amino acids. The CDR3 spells CASSQDPGRGAFF. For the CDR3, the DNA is TGCGCCAGCAGCCAAGATCCGGGCCGGGGAGCTTTCTTT.

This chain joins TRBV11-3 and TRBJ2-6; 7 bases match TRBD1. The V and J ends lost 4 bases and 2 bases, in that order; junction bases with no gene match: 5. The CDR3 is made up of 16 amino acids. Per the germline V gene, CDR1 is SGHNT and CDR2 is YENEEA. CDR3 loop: CASSSDREAGANVLTF. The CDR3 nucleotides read TGTGCCAGCAGCTCAGACAGGGAAGCTGGGGCCAACGTCCTGACTTTC. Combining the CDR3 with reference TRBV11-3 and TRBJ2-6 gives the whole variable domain EAGVVQSPRYKIIEKKQPVAFWCNPISGHNTLYWYLQNLGQGPELLIRYENEEAVDDSQLPKDRFSAERLKGVDSTLKIQPAELGDSAVYLCASSSDREAGANVLTFGAGSRLTVL.

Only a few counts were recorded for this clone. The CDR3 sequence: CASADRGFSPLHF. As DNA, the CDR3 is TGTGCCAGTGCTGACAGAGGCTTTTCACCCCTCCACTTT. The V call is TRBV19, the J call TRBJ1-6; D is possibly TRBD1 (5 bases). Between the trimmed V and J ends, which lost 8 bases and 9 bases, there was a span of 14 bases. CDR1 LNHDA and CDR2 SQIVND come from the germline V gene (reference sequence). The CDR3 covers 13 residues. The whole variable domain, remainder taken from reference TRBV19 and TRBJ1-6, is DGGITQSPKYLFRKEGQNVTLSCEQNLNHDAMYWYRQDPGQGLRLIYYSQIVNDFQKGDIAEGYSVSREKKESFPLTVTSAQKNPTAFYLCASADRGFSPLHFGNGTRLTVT.